A single sample is the source of the 16 T cell receptor beta chains below, sequenced in a study of shared clonotypes between healthy human individuals (TCRdb year 2020). Library prep was done by the immunoSEQ multiplex PCR assay. TCRdb mirrors the immuneACCESS table, restricted to in-frame sequences. Some clones are absent from its copies; in checked studies, under half trace to an unresolved V gene, and the reason for the others is unknown. This sample gives a few million clones in total; 85% to 95% of them show up just once. About 0.13% of the sample lies in the top ten. The sequenced sample was naive CD4+ T cells sorted from blood. In the paper's terms, the cell subset or site label means: CD45RA+ positively selected. The receptors derive from a man younger than 30 in good health.

This clone has more than one count but fewer than ten. Other DNA variants within this sample encode the same CDR3. The chain employs TRBV30 and TRBJ1-1; D remains ambiguous. CDR3 size: 11 residues. Germline V lookup: CDR1 GTSNPN, CDR2 SVGIG (reference sequence). V lost 7 bases to trimming and J lost 1 base, with 7 bases between them. The CDR3 DNA is TGTGCCTTCGGGCAGAACACTGAAGCTTTCTTT. Protein sequence: CAFGQNTEAFF.

The chain combines TRBV10-1 with TRBJ1-5; D is unclear. Trimming took off 7 bases at V and 1 base at J, with 20 bases between the two ends. The CDR3 runs to 17 residues. Per germline, CDR1 WNHNN and CDR2 SYGVQD (reference sequence). CDR3 residues: CASTTEKTPASNQPQHF. CDR3 sequence (DNA): TGCGCCAGCACTACAGAAAAAACACCTGCAAGCAATCAGCCCCAGCATTTT.

The table lists this clone with a count of one. The genes are TRBV5-8 and TRBJ2-1, with D perhaps assigned TRBD1 or TRBD2 (5 bases each). V gave up 5 bases and J gave up 16 bases, with 19 bases separating them. The CDR3 runs 12 residues. CDR1 is SGHTS and CDR2 is YDEGEE in the germline V gene. This CDR3 reads CASRLPGTSHFF. The CDR3 DNA reads TGTGCCAGCAGACTACCCGGGACGTCGCATTTCTTC.

CDR3 loop: CASRMGWYEQYF. In DNA form, the CDR3 reads TGTGCCAGCAGAATGGGGTGGTACGAGCAGTACTTC. The chain has TRBV6-6 and TRBJ2-7; D unresolved. CDR1 is MNHNY, CDR2 SVGAGI, per germline (reference sequence). V lost 6 bases, J lost 4 bases, and 10 bases lay in between. The CDR3 has 12 residues.

The V call is TRBV30, the J call TRBJ2-2, with TRBD1 matching 7 bases. The V and J ends lost 8 bases and 5 bases, in that order; junction bases with no gene match: 11. This CDR3 comprises 14 residues. From germline, CDR1 is GTSNPN and CDR2 SVGIG (reference sequence). The CDR3 DNA reads as TGTGCCGGGACCGGGACAGACTTAACCGGGGAGCTGTTTTTT. This translates into CAGTGTDLTGELFF.

This rearrangement joins TRBV6-1 to TRBJ2-1; tentative D call: TRBD2 (5 bases). Trimming pared 7 bases from V and 9 bases from J, leaving 19 bases between. The V gene's germline CDR1 is MNHNS and CDR2 SASEGT. The CDR3 spans 14 residues. CDR3 amino acids: CASNPLSGSGEQFF. For the CDR3, the DNA is TGTGCCAGCAACCCGCTCTCGGGGAGTGGTGAGCAGTTCTTC.

This chain uses TRBV29-1 with TRBJ1-1; possible D gene TRBD1, 6 bases. The CDR3 covers 13 residues. The germline V gene has CDR1 SQVTM and CDR2 ANQGSEA. Trimming took 5 bases from V and 3 from J, leaving 13 bases between them. In nucleotides, the CDR3 is TGCAGCGTTTCACAGGGTAGTCACACTGAAGCTTTCTTT. Its protein is CSVSQGSHTEAFF.

The V call is TRBV12-5, the J call TRBJ1-4; D is ambiguous. Germline V gives CDR1 LGHNT, CDR2 FRNRAP. Trimming shortened V by 6 bases and J by 7 bases, and 18 bases separated the two germline ends. The CDR3 totals 15 residues. CDR3 DNA sequence: TGTGCTAGTGGCCCCGGACGGGAGATGGTTGAAAAACTGTTTTTT. Encoded protein: CASGPGREMVEKLFF.

The chain carries TRBV30 and TRBJ2-1; D not resolved. Germline loops: CDR1 GTSNPN, CDR2 SVGIG (reference sequence). V dropped 3 bases and J dropped 9 bases, with 9 bases sitting between them. The CDR3 covers 11 residues. In DNA, the CDR3 is TGTGCCTGGAGCGACCCGGGTGAGCAGTTCTTC. The encoded protein is CAWSDPGEQFF.

V and J are TRBV6-1 and TRBJ2-7; D could derive from TRBD1 or TRBD2 (5 bases each). The CDR3 totals 15 residues. Germline-derived CDR1 and CDR2 are MNHNS and SASEGT. V shed 0 bases and J shed 2 bases, with 11 bases lying between them. The CDR3 DNA sequence: TGTGCCAGCAGTGAAGCATGGGGGTGGACCTACGAGCAGTACTTC. Protein: CASSEAWGWTYEQYF.

A word on this clone: Other DNA sequences of this sample code for an identical CDR3. V usage is TRBV9 and J usage is TRBJ2-7; D may be TRBD1 (5 bases). The CDR3 length is 14 residues. Germline CDR1 reads SGDLS; CDR2 reads YYNGEE. The V gene lost 0 bases and the J gene lost 0 bases, with 7 bases spanning the gap. CDR3 coding DNA: TGTGCCAGCAGCGTAGGACAGAGCTCCTACGAGCAGTACTTC. Protein: CASSVGQSSYEQYF.

The chain carries TRBV7-9 and TRBJ1-6; 9 positions agree with TRBD1. Germline CDR1 SEHNR, CDR2 FQNEAQ (reference sequence). The CDR3 is 17 amino acids. The J segment lost 6 bases and the V segment lost 5 bases, leaving 11 bases of the junction unmatched. The CDR3 is CASSPRDREAINSPLHF. The CDR3 region has the DNA TGTGCCAGCAGCCCCCGGGACAGGGAGGCTATTAATTCACCCCTCCACTTT.

The gene calls are TRBV7-2 and TRBJ2-7, with 10 bases lining up with TRBD2. V was clipped by 2 bases and J by 5 bases; unmatched bases: 3. This CDR3 has 14 residues. The germline V gene has CDR1 SGHTA and CDR2 FQGNSA. The CDR3 DNA follows: TGTGCCAGCAGCTTAAGAAGCGGGAGGGACGAGCAGTACTTC. Translation: CASSLRSGRDEQYF.

The chain combines TRBV19 with TRBJ1-3; D is unclear. V was pared by 8 bases and J by 2 bases, with 16 bases between. The CDR3 covers 15 residues. Germline CDR1 reads LNHDA; CDR2 reads SQIVND (reference sequence). CDR3 sequence: CASRVEGLAGNTIYF. CDR3 nucleotides: TGTGCCAGTCGAGTTGAAGGGTTAGCTGGAAACACCATATATTTT.

The chain is built from TRBV6-1 and TRBJ2-7; 9 bases line up with TRBD1. The CDR3 spans 14 residues. V gave up 7 bases and J gave up 4 bases; unmatched junction bases: 8. Per the germline V gene, CDR1 is MNHNS and CDR2 is SASEGT. This chain's CDR3 is CASTGTGYRYEQYF. Here the CDR3 DNA reads TGTGCCAGCACCGGGACAGGGTATAGGTACGAGCAGTACTTC.

This chain uses TRBV19 with TRBJ1-2; 7 bases line up with TRBD1. The germline gives CDR1 LNHDA, CDR2 SQIVND (reference sequence). The V gene end was trimmed by 6 bases and the J gene end by 6 bases; junction bases not matched to a gene: 7. CDR3 size: 13 residues. Written as DNA, the CDR3 is TGTGCCAGTAGGGCGGACAGGAGCGATGGCTACACCTTC. It translates to CASRADRSDGYTF.